The table lists the clone carrying this T cell receptor (beta chain) with many counts. This specimen belongs to a study of CD8+CD57+ T cells in acquired aplastic anemia. Before being chosen for sequencing, patients had shown CD8+CD57+ cell expansion by flow cytometry. Investigators profiled TCR beta VDJ and CDR3 from genomic DNA template. TCRdb reprocessed the reads with MiXCR, giving one entry per CDR3 protein. This sample yields under 200,000 distinct CDR3 sequences, of which around 48% are seen a single time; about 2.8% belongs to the top ten. The source is a human donor with aplastic anemia. Source material: sorted CD4+, CD8+, or CD8+CD57+ T cells (not recorded which) from PBMCs.

CDR3 DNA sequence: TGTGCCAGCAGCCAAGCAACTCTAGGCTACACCTTC. It is translated as CASSQATLGYTF. The J gene is TRBJ1-2, the V gene TRBV3-1; D gene ambiguous. Germline V lookup: CDR1 LGHDT, CDR2 YNNKEL (reference sequence). The CDR3 runs 12 residues. Trimming cost V 1 base and J 8 bases, with 8 bases left between them. Full variable domain (missing parts from reference TRBV3-1 and TRBJ1-2): DTAVSQTPKYLVTQMGNDKSIKCEQNLGHDTMYWYKQDSKKFLKIMFSYNNKELIINETVPNRFSPKSPDKAHLNLHINSLELGDSAVYFCASSQATLGYTFGSGTRLTVV.